A selection of T cell receptor beta chains follows, all from one sample in a study of OX40 agonist ivuxolimab in advanced cancers. Measured with immunoSEQ multiplex PCR; TCRdb has only the in-frame clones, and not every one. The sample consists of more than 70,000 clones, 81% of them appearing once. The sample was CD4+ or CD8+ T cells sorted from blood, taken in a trial of the OX40 agonist ivuxolimab. These receptors were collected from an adult with an advanced solid tumor such as melanoma, head and neck, liver or kidney cancer. CDR3s include the opening cysteine and the closing phenylalanine or tryptophan. Each record gives: D gene, V gene, J gene, clone size, CDR3 protein, CDR3 DNA. A D gene is named only where the DNA matches it firmly. Clone size, where shown, is once, few, many, or a class for clones that have expanded.

>TRBD1|TRBV6-6|TRBJ1-5|.
CASSFEGQGFAHQHF
TGTGCCAGCAGTTTCGAGGGACAGGGATTCGCCCACCAGCATTTT
>TRBD1|TRBV5-8|TRBJ2-7|once
CASRSTGQGTHEQYF
TGTGCCAGCAGGTCGACGGGACAGGGGACCCACGAGCAGTACTTC
>.|TRBV2|TRBJ1-5|.
CASVRERGNQPQHF
TGTGCCAGCGTGAGGGAAAGGGGCAATCAGCCCCAGCATTTT
>.|TRBV19|TRBJ2-3|.
CASTQDSEGGTDTQYF
TGTGCCAGTACCCAGGATAGCGAGGGCGGCACAGATACGCAGTATTTT
>TRBD1|TRBV5-1|TRBJ1-4|.
CASTDSGTAARKLFF
TGCGCCAGCACCGACTCCGGGACAGCTGCCCGAAAACTGTTTTTT
>.|TRBV30|TRBJ2-7|once
CAWSPGAGRYEQYF
TGTGCCTGGAGTCCCGGGGCGGGAAGGTACGAGCAGTACTTC
>TRBD1|TRBV5-1|TRBJ2-1|.
CASSSRDRVLNSYNEQFF
TGCGCCAGCAGCTCCCGGGACAGGGTCTTAAACTCCTACAATGAGCAGTTCTTC
>TRBD2|TRBV10-1|TRBJ2-7|.
CASSPGLAGGSYEQYF
TGCGCCAGCAGTCCTGGACTAGCGGGGGGGTCCTACGAGCAGTACTTC
>TRBD1|TRBV6-1|TRBJ1-5|few
CASSEDRGTSNQPQHF
TGTGCCAGCAGTGAAGACAGGGGGACTAGCAATCAGCCCCAGCATTTT
>.|TRBV5-1|TRBJ2-5|once
CASSLEVGPQETQYF
TGCGCCAGCAGCTTGGAGGTGGGTCCCCAAGAGACCCAGTACTTC
>.|TRBV5-1|TRBJ1-2|.
CASSPRGAQNYGYTF
TGCGCCAGCAGCCCGAGGGGGGCACAAAACTATGGCTACACCTTC
>.|TRBV6-5|TRBJ2-7|.
CASSYSAPLYEQYF
TGTGCCAGCAGTTACTCGGCCCCCCTCTACGAGCAGTACTTC
>.|TRBV7-2|TRBJ2-3|.
CASSLERTQYF
TGTGCCAGCAGCTTAGAAAGGACGCAGTATTTT
>.|TRBV5-4|TRBJ2-7|.
CASSSYLGAAGEQYF
TGTGCCAGCAGCTCGTACCTCGGGGCCGCTGGCGAGCAGTACTTC
>TRBD2|TRBV28|TRBJ2-6|.
CASSFLGGGSSGANVLTF
TGTGCCAGCAGTTTTCTGGGCGGGGGTTCCTCTGGGGCCAACGTCCTGACTTTC
>.|TRBV19|TRBJ2-5|.
CASRPMTGRETQYF
TGTGCCAGTCGCCCGATGACAGGTCGGGAGACCCAGTACTTC
>.|TRBV18|TRBJ2-5|.
CASSEDQETQYF
TGTGCCAGCTCAGAAGATCAAGAGACCCAGTACTTC